This entry lists 20 T cell receptor beta chains sequenced from one sample in a study of blood T cell repertoires in COVID-19. Assay: immunoSEQ multiplex PCR; the TCRdb copy retains only in-frame clones and omits some. The repertoire holds 95,000 to 150,000 clones, with about 80% as singletons. What was sequenced was peripheral blood. These receptors originate from a man aged 60 to 69 with active or convalescent COVID-19.

The rearrangement uses TRBV28 and TRBJ1-5; possibly TRBD1 for D (5 bases). V lost 3 bases to trimming and J lost 9 bases, with 15 bases between them. The CDR3 is made up of 14 amino acids. The germline V gene has CDR1 MDHEN and CDR2 SYDVKM. The DNA for the CDR3 is TGTGCCAGCAGTTTGGCCGGGCTACAGGCGCCCCAGCATTTT. Protein: CASSLAGLQAPQHF.

This clone was seen only a few times. V usage is TRBV20-1 and J usage is TRBJ2-7; D ambiguous. V gave up 7 bases and J gave up 2 bases, with 6 bases separating them. Germline V CDR1 and CDR2: DFQATT, SNEGSKA (reference sequence). There are 10 residues in the CDR3. This CDR3 is CSVAPYEQYF. The CDR3 DNA reads TGCAGTGTGGCCCCCTACGAGCAGTACTTC.

This clone showed up just once. The genes are TRBV27 and TRBJ1-5, with unresolved D. V was trimmed by 6 bases and J by 0 bases, leaving 24 bases between them. Germline CDR1 and CDR2: MNHEY and SMNVEV (reference sequence). The CDR3 totals 19 residues. The CDR3 loop is CASRQRAGHGDYSNQPQHF. The CDR3 nucleotides read TGTGCCAGCAGGCAGAGGGCAGGTCATGGGGATTATAGCAATCAGCCCCAGCATTTT.

The V and J genes are TRBV5-4 and TRBJ2-1; 8 nucleotides agree with TRBD1. J lost 12 bases, V lost 0 bases, and 2 bases had no gene match. The CDR3 is made up of 12 amino acids. Germline V gene data show CDR1 as SGHNT and CDR2 as YYREEE (reference sequence). CDR3 residues: CASSLETGGQFF. CDR3 sequence (DNA): TGTGCCAGCAGCTTGGAAACAGGGGGGCAGTTCTTC.

V usage is TRBV24-1 and J usage is TRBJ1-5; tentatively, D is TRBD1 (6 bases). The CDR3 length is 14 residues. Trimming pared 4 bases from V and 3 bases from J, leaving 9 bases between. Looked up from germline, CDR1 is KGHDR and CDR2 is SFDVKD. CDR3 nucleotides: TGTGCCACCAGTGACCGGACAGACAATCAGCCCCAGCATTTT. This codes for CATSDRTDNQPQHF.

The CDR3 protein is CASRDRGLEQYF. The DNA for the CDR3 is TGTGCCAGCAGGGACAGGGGGCTCGAGCAGTACTTC. The V gene is TRBV6-5, the J gene TRBJ2-7, with TRBD1 matching over 11 bases. This CDR3 is 12 amino acids long. V was clipped by 6 bases and J by 6 bases; unmatched bases: 1. Per the germline V gene, CDR1 is MNHEY and CDR2 is SVGAGI.

This clone appeared a few times. The V call is TRBV6-5, the J call TRBJ1-5; tentative D call: TRBD1 (6 bases). The length of the CDR3 is 14 residues. The V gene lost 6 bases and the J gene lost 7 bases, with 16 bases spanning the gap. Germline CDR1 MNHEY, CDR2 SVGAGI. The CDR3 loop is CASRPSGVRQPQHF. The DNA for the CDR3 is TGTGCCAGCAGGCCATCAGGGGTAAGGCAGCCCCAGCATTTT.

The J gene is TRBJ2-7, the V gene TRBV11-2; 8 bases match TRBD1. The CDR3 length is 14 residues. After removal of 4 bases from V and 5 bases from J, the junction contained 7 bases not matched to a gene. Germline CDR1 SGHAT, CDR2 FQNNGV. The CDR3 here is CASSYGAGGNEQYF. The CDR3 DNA reads as TGTGCCAGCAGCTACGGCGCAGGGGGCAACGAGCAGTACTTC. The full variable domain, in which reference TRBV11-2 and TRBJ2-7 provide the parts outside the CDR3, is EAGVAQSPRYKIIEKRQSVAFWCNPISGHATLYWYQQILGQGPKLLIQFQNNGVVDDSQLPKDRFSAERLKGVDSTLKIQPAKLEDSAVYLCASSYGAGGNEQYFGPGTRLTVT.

The gene calls are TRBV9 and TRBJ2-2; no reliable D call. Trimming removed 4 bases at V and 11 bases at J, with 15 bases between. Germline V gene lookup returns CDR1 SGDLS and CDR2 YYNGEE. The CDR3 is 13 amino acids. The CDR3 region is CASSPPTDQELFF. CDR3 in DNA: TGTGCCAGCAGCCCCCCCACAGACCAAGAGCTGTTTTTT.

The gene calls are TRBV28 and TRBJ2-1, with TRBD2 matching over 9 bases. This CDR3 spans 15 amino acids. Trimming removed 7 bases from V and 7 bases from J; junction bases left unmatched: 11. Looked up from germline, CDR1 is MDHEN and CDR2 is SYDVKM. The CDR3 coding sequence is TGTGCCAGCACCGCGGGAGGGGTGGTCTGGAATGAGCAGTTCTTC. This codes for CASTAGGVVWNEQFF.

This clone was detected once. The chain couples TRBV18 to TRBJ2-5; no reliable D call. The CDR3 loop spans 13 amino acids. Between the trimmed V and J ends, which lost 2 bases and 0 bases, there was a span of 4 bases. Germline CDR1 KGHSH, CDR2 LQKENI. The CDR3 region has the DNA TGTGCCAGCTCACCAGAGTACCAAGAGACCCAGTACTTC. Amino acids: CASSPEYQETQYF.

The rearrangement uses TRBV4-2 and TRBJ1-4; D unclear. Trimming shortened V by 0 bases and J by 8 bases, and 10 bases separated the two germline ends. Germline lookup yields CDR1 LGHNA and CDR2 YNFKEQ. The CDR3 sequence is 14 residues long. CDR3 region: CASSQETTHEKLFF. CDR3 DNA: TGTGCCAGCAGCCAAGAGACAACCCACGAAAAACTGTTTTTT.

The gene calls are TRBV28 and TRBJ1-2; D call uncertain. There are 13 residues in the CDR3. The germline V and J ends were trimmed by 2 bases and 8 bases, with 12 bases remaining between them. Germline CDR1 and CDR2: MDHEN and SYDVKM. The chain's CDR3 is CASSLDNGRGYTF. DNA for the CDR3: TGTGCCAGCAGTTTAGACAATGGCAGGGGCTACACCTTC.

This rearrangement joins TRBV28 to TRBJ2-2, with D hard to call. The germline V and J ends were trimmed by 6 bases and 6 bases, with 8 bases remaining between them. The CDR3 is made up of 12 amino acids. Germline assignment: CDR1 MDHEN and CDR2 SYDVKM. The CDR3 loop is CASSTTAGELFF. CDR3 sequence (DNA): TGTGCCAGCAGCACTACGGCCGGGGAGCTGTTTTTT.

This sequence joins TRBV2 and TRBJ2-1; the match to TRBD2 covers 8 bases. The CDR3 consists of 14 residues. Per germline, CDR1 SNHLY and CDR2 FYNNEI. V was clipped by 10 bases and J by 8 bases; unmatched bases: 13. CDR3 amino acids: CATQLAAGVDEQFF. For the CDR3, the DNA is TGTGCCACCCAACTAGCGGCGGGAGTCGATGAGCAGTTCTTC.

This chain joins TRBV12-3 or TRBV12-4 and TRBJ2-5; D unresolved. This CDR3 comprises 11 residues. Trimming removed 3 bases at V and 5 bases at J, with 4 bases between. CDR3 sequence: CASSFEETQYF. The CDR3 DNA reads as TGTGCCAGCAGTTTCGAGGAGACCCAGTACTTC.

V usage is TRBV11-3 and J usage is TRBJ2-3, with D hard to call. The V and J ends lost 4 bases and 6 bases respectively, with 5 bases between them. The CDR3 is 11 residues long. The V gene's germline CDR1 is SGHNT and CDR2 YENEEA. Here the CDR3 reads CASSSEDTQYF. CDR3 DNA sequence: TGTGCCAGCAGCTCGGAGGATACGCAGTATTTT.

This chain joins TRBV7-2 and TRBJ1-2, with D uncertain. V was clipped by 1 base and J by 1 base, with 4 bases between them. Looked up from germline, CDR1 is SGHTA and CDR2 is FQGNSA. This CDR3 spans 13 amino acids. For the CDR3, the DNA is TGTGCCAGCAGCTTAGACGGTAACTATGGCTACACCTTC. This sequence encodes CASSLDGNYGYTF.

Only a few counts were recorded for this clone. Written as DNA, the CDR3 is TGTGCCAGTAGTAAGGAAATGGAGGGGGCGGGCGAGCAGTACTTC. Amino acids: CASSKEMEGAGEQYF. The genes are TRBV19 and TRBJ2-7, with D tentatively TRBD1 (7 bases). Trimming left V 4 bases short and J 6 bases short, with 19 bases between. Germline V gives CDR1 LNHDA, CDR2 SQIVND (reference sequence). This CDR3 comprises 15 residues.

The chain combines TRBV15 with TRBJ1-1; D is ambiguous. The CDR3 spans 14 residues. Trimming cost V 0 bases and J 0 bases, with 5 bases left between them. The germline V gene encodes CDR1 LNHNV and CDR2 YYDKDF (reference sequence). DNA of the CDR3: TGTGCCACCAGCAGAGACTTAATGAACACTGAAGCTTTCTTT. Translation: CATSRDLMNTEAFF.